The present T cell receptor beta chain was sequenced within a study of regulatory T cells in long-lasting Graves disease. Findings of the study overall: Authors noted too few samples as a limitation.

Germline trimming cut 5 bases from V and 6 bases from J; bases unmatched to any gene: 4. CDR1 SGHAT and CDR2 FQNNGV come from the germline V gene. This CDR3 is 14 amino acids long. This clonotype was counted many times. Its antigen is unidentified. Arm-PCR of CDR3 regions with iRepertoire HTBI primers generated TCR beta libraries. TCRdb re-called the multiplex PCR reads with MiXCR, one entry per CDR3 protein. Of over 450,000 distinct CDR3 sequences listed, around 12% are singletons. The time point denotes: newly diagnosed GD, antithyroid drugs for less than 3 months. Researchers made the TCR library from RNA that was extracted from PBMCs. These data were also reused for a study on T cells in Graves' hyperthyroidism and ophthalmopathy. That work states: Exclusion criteria comprised uncontrolled infection, other autoimmune disease, pregnancy or lactation. Primed by the HTBI set, a first-round RT-PCR was run on the TCR CDR3. Blood shared most expanded thyroid clonotypes above 0.001.

The receptor was isolated from a young woman with Graves disease. The gene calls are TRBV11-2 and TRBJ1-4, with 9 bases aligning to TRBD1. The sample in question was peripheral blood mononuclear cells (PBMCs), obtained at new diagnosis, from a patient treated with antithyroid drugs. The CDR3 region is CASSRDRVDEKLFF. CDR3 DNA: TGTGCCAGCAGCCGGGACAGGGTAGATGAAAAACTGTTTTTT.